These 18 T cell receptor beta chains came from one sample sequenced in a study of pediatric ulcerative colitis. Some clones are missing from TCRdb's copy, which holds only in-frame ones; the method was immunoSEQ multiplex PCR. The sample consists of roughly 30,000 clones, approximately 78% of them appearing once. The specimen sequenced was blood. These receptor sequences come from a boy between 10 and 17 years old with severe ulcerative colitis.

This chain joins TRBV20-1 and TRBJ1-2, with no clear D. The CDR3 is 11 amino acids. CDR1 and CDR2 (germline): DFQATT, SNEGSKA (reference sequence). The V gene lost 4 bases and the J gene lost 8 bases, with 11 bases spanning the gap. The CDR3 DNA sequence: TGCAGTGCTAAAGGCCCTCTAGGCTACACCTTC. Protein sequence: CSAKGPLGYTF.

This chain uses TRBV27 with TRBJ2-3; no reliable D call. With 3 bases removed from V and 4 bases from J, the gap between germline ends came to 20 bases. The CDR3 runs 17 residues. The germline gives CDR1 MNHEY, CDR2 SMNVEV (reference sequence). The CDR3 loop is CASSLAGSFGFADTQYF. In DNA, the CDR3 is TGTGCCAGCAGTTTGGCTGGTAGTTTCGGGTTCGCAGATACGCAGTATTTT.

The CDR3, as DNA: TGTGCCACCTATGGACTAGCGGATTACTCTGGGGCCAACGTCCTGACTTTC. Translated, it gives CATYGLADYSGANVLTF. V gene TRBV19 combines with J gene TRBJ2-6; 10 bases align to TRBD2. The germline V gene encodes CDR1 LNHDA and CDR2 SQIVND (reference sequence). V trimming: 10 bases; J trimming: 0 bases; junction bases outside the gene matches: 9. The CDR3 extends over 17 amino acids.

The chain joins TRBV7-2 to TRBJ2-7; D is perhaps TRBD1 (6 bases). Germline loops: CDR1 SGHTA, CDR2 FQGNSA. The ends were cut back, 2 bases at V and 3 bases at J, with 11 bases in the middle. The CDR3 is 14 amino acids. The DNA for the CDR3 is TGTGCCAGCAGCTTAACAACAGGGAACTACGAGCAGTACTTC. It is translated as CASSLTTGNYEQYF.

The chain is built from TRBV10-3 and TRBJ2-1; the match to TRBD2 covers 7 bases. Per germline, CDR1 ENHRY and CDR2 SYGVKD. The CDR3 runs 17 residues. V was pared by 0 bases and J by 7 bases, with 12 bases of the junction left unmatched. The CDR3 reads CAISESRASGDSNEQFF. The CDR3 region has the DNA TGTGCCATCAGTGAGTCGAGGGCCAGCGGGGATTCTAATGAGCAGTTCTTC.

This clone was counted a single time. The J gene is TRBJ2-1, the V gene TRBV5-6, with D possibly TRBD2 on 6 matching bases. The V end was cut by 3 bases, the J end by 12 bases, with 13 bases between. CDR3 length equals 12 residues. In germline, CDR1 is SGHDT, CDR2 YYEEEE. CDR3 loop: CASSSGVWWQFF. CDR3 in DNA: TGTGCCAGCAGCTCGGGGGTGTGGTGGCAGTTCTTC.

This sequence joins TRBV6-5 and TRBJ2-7, with D uncertain. The V gene's germline CDR1 is MNHEY and CDR2 SVGAGI. The length of the CDR3 is 11 residues. V lost 6 bases and J lost 12, with 15 bases in between. For the CDR3, the DNA is TGTGCCAGCAGGCTTAACGGTCGTCTGTACTTC. Translation: CASRLNGRLYF.

The chain links TRBV19 to TRBJ1-2, with 11 positions matching TRBD1. Trimming cost V 5 bases and J 8 bases; bases outside gene matches: 13. This CDR3 has 16 residues. The germline CDR1 and CDR2 sequences are LNHDA and SQIVND (reference sequence). The DNA of the CDR3 is TGTGCCAGTAGTGAACGGACAGGGGGCTTTTCGTCGGGCTACACCTTC. Translating gives CASSERTGGFSSGYTF.

The J gene is TRBJ1-5, the V gene TRBV10-3; 11 nucleotides match TRBD1. Per the germline V gene, CDR1 is ENHRY and CDR2 is SYGVKD. This CDR3 has 18 residues. Germline trimming cut 5 bases from V and 2 bases from J; bases unmatched to any gene: 11. CDR3 nucleotide sequence: TGTGCCATCAGTCGCGGGGACAGGGGGTATAGGCGCAATCAGCCCCAGCATTTT. Translation: CAISRGDRGYRRNQPQHF.

The chain recombines TRBV6-5 with TRBJ1-1, with 8 bases fitting TRBD1. The germline V gene encodes CDR1 MNHEY and CDR2 SVGAGI. The V gene end was trimmed by 7 bases and the J gene end by 4 bases; junction bases not matched to a gene: 11. The CDR3 is 15 residues long. The CDR3 DNA reads TGTGCCAGCACCACCAGGGGGCCGGGGAGCACTGAAGCTTTCTTT. This encodes CASTTRGPGSTEAFF.

The gene calls are TRBV19 and TRBJ2-1; D unclear. Germline CDR1 reads LNHDA; CDR2 reads SQIVND (reference sequence). The CDR3 is made up of 12 amino acids. V lost 3 bases and J lost 4, with 4 bases in between. The CDR3 bases are TGTGCCAGTAGTATGGCTTACAATGAGCAGTTCTTC. Its translation: CASSMAYNEQFF.

V and J are TRBV30 and TRBJ2-3; tentatively, D is TRBD2 (5 bases). Germline-derived CDR1 and CDR2 are GTSNPN and SVGIG (reference sequence). The ends were cut back, 4 bases at V and 1 base at J, with 15 bases in the middle. The CDR3 covers 15 residues. The CDR3 is CAWTAGGSRTDTQYF. The DNA for the CDR3 is TGTGCCTGGACCGCAGGAGGATCCCGCACAGATACGCAGTATTTT.

The V and J genes are TRBV7-9 and TRBJ1-1; D is ambiguous. The CDR3 runs 12 residues. Germline V gives CDR1 SEHNR, CDR2 FQNEAQ (reference sequence). Trimming left V 1 base short and J 7 bases short, with 7 bases between. CDR3 nucleotide sequence: TGTGCCAGCAGCTTAGAGGCCAGTGAAGCTTTCTTT. This sequence encodes CASSLEASEAFF.

This chain connects TRBV21-1 to TRBJ2-5; the D call TRBD1 from the table was never checked on the DNA. Matching the DNA end better, TRBJ2-7 makes the J call doubtful. TRBV21-1 is a pseudogene segment. CDR3 size: 12 residues. The CDR3 loop is CASSRRVGEQYF. In nucleotides, the CDR3 is TGTGCCAGCAGCCGCAGGGTGGGCGAGCAGTACTTC.

In DNA form, the CDR3 reads TGTGCCAGTAGTATTGCTAGCCGAGGGACCGGGGAGCTGTTTTTT. This translates into CASSIASRGTGELFF. This chain links TRBV19 with TRBJ2-2; possible D gene TRBD2, 5 bases. CDR1 and CDR2 (germline): LNHDA, SQIVND (reference sequence). The CDR3 has 15 residues. V shed 3 bases and J shed 5 bases, with 13 bases lying between them.

The gene calls are TRBV2 and TRBJ1-2; D not certain. CDR1 and CDR2 (germline): SNHLY, FYNNEI. The CDR3 is 10 amino acids. V was shortened by 9 bases and J by 2 bases, with 4 bases between the two germline ends. In DNA form, the CDR3 reads TGTGCCAGACGGAACTATGGCTACACCTTC. This translates into CARRNYGYTF.

V is TRBV28 and J is TRBJ1-5, with D unclear. V was clipped by 3 bases and J by 4 bases, with 1 base between them. From germline, CDR1 is MDHEN and CDR2 SYDVKM. This CDR3 region has 11 residues. CDR3 region: CASSFNQPQHF. In nucleotides, the CDR3 is TGTGCCAGCAGTTTTAATCAGCCCCAGCATTTT.

The rearrangement joins TRBV6-5 to TRBJ1-1; D unresolved. Trimming took 3 bases from V and 0 from J, leaving 8 bases between them. The length of the CDR3 is 14 residues. Germline assignment: CDR1 MNHEY and CDR2 SVGAGI. CDR3 loop: CASSYSQLNTEAFF. The CDR3 DNA reads TGTGCCAGCAGTTATTCACAGTTGAACACTGAAGCTTTCTTT.